This T cell receptor beta chain was sequenced in a study of T cells of healthy individuals. There are 13 residues in the CDR3. Between the trimmed V and J ends, which lost 7 bases and 6 bases, there was a span of 15 bases. Germline CDR1 is MDHEN and CDR2 is SYDVKM. One entry per CDR3 protein, called by TCRdb with MiXCR from the 5' RACE reads. The data hold around 79,000 distinct CDR3 sequences, with around 5.1% observed a single time. This clonotype was recorded at least ten times. The receptor was isolated from a female donor in good health. The V and J genes are TRBV28 and TRBJ1-2; D unclear. The CDR3 is CASNVEGRHGYTF. As DNA, the CDR3 is TGTGCCAGCAACGTTGAGGGTCGCCATGGCTACACCTTC.